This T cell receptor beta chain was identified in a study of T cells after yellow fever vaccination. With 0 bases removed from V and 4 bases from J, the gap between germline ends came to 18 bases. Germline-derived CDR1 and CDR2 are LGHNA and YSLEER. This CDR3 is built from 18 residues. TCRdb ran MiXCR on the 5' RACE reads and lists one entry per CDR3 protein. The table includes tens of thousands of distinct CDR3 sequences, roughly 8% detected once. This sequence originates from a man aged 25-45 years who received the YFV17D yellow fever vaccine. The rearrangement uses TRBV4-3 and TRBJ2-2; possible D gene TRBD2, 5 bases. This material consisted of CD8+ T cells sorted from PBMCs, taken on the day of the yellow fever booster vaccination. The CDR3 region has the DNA TGCGCCAGCAGCCAAGATCTCCGGACTGGACCGCTCACCGGGGAGCTGTTTTTT. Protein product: CASSQDLRTGPLTGELFF.